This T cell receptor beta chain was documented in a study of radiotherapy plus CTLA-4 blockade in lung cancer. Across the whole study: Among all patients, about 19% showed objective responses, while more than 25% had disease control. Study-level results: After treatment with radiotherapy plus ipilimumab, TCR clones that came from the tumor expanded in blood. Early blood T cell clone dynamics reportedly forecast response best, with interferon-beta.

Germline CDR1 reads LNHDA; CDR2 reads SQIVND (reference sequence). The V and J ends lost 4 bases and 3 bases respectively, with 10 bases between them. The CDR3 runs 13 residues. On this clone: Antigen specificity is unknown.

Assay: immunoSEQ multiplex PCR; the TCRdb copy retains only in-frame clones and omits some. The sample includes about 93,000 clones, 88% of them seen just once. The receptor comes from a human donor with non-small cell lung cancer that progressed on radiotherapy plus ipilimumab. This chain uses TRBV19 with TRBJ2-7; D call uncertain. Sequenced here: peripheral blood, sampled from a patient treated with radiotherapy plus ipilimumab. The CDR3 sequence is CASSRNWDYEQYF. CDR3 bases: TGTGCCAGTAGTAGGAACTGGGACTACGAGCAGTACTTC. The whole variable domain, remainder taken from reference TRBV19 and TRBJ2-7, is DGGITQSPKYLFRKEGQNVTLSCEQNLNHDAMYWYRQDPGQGLRLIYYSQIVNDFQKGDIAEGYSVSREKKESFPLTVTSAQKNPTAFYLCASSRNWDYEQYFGPGTRLTVT.